Following are 11 T cell receptor beta chains from one sample sequenced in a study of siplizumab effects on memory and regulatory T cells. Libraries were prepared by immunoSEQ multiplex PCR; TCRdb keeps only in-frame clonotypes and omits some of them. The sample includes around 100,000 clones, approximately 90% seen only once; the top ten take 1.1%. Sequenced sample: CD4+ T cells sorted from blood. The receptors were sampled from a human donor in good health.

V gene TRBV30 combines with J gene TRBJ2-5; perhaps TRBD2 as D (5 bases). V lost 0 bases and J lost 5, with 22 bases in between. The CDR3 contains 17 residues. CDR1 is GTSNPN and CDR2 is SVGIG in the germline V gene (reference sequence). CDR3 protein: CAWSVQRSAGRGETQYF. The CDR3 DNA follows: TGTGCCTGGAGTGTCCAGCGGTCCGCCGGTCGCGGGGAGACCCAGTACTTC.

The rearrangement uses TRBV30 and TRBJ1-2, with a weak D call TRBD1 (6 bases). The V end lost 5 bases, the J end lost 1 base, and 8 bases lay between the germline ends. The CDR3 sequence is 12 residues long. Germline V lookup: CDR1 GTSNPN, CDR2 SVGIG (reference sequence). CDR3 region: CAWSGVNYGYTF. For the CDR3, the DNA is TGTGCCTGGTCAGGGGTTAACTATGGCTACACCTTC.

The chain has TRBV6-4 and TRBJ2-3; D unclear. The CDR3 spans 13 residues. V was shortened by 3 bases and J by 4 bases, with 8 bases between the two germline ends. Germline CDR1 MRHNA, CDR2 SNTAGT. The CDR3 nucleotides are TGTGCCAGCAGTGATGATAGGGCAGATACGCAGTATTTT. Translated: CASSDDRADTQYF.

The rearrangement links TRBV6-1 to TRBJ1-3, with D perhaps TRBD1 (5 bases). V lost 5 bases to trimming and J lost 0 bases, with 11 bases between them. In germline, CDR1 is MNHNS, CDR2 SASEGT. The CDR3 spans 15 residues. CDR3 nucleotides: TGTGCCAGCAGTATCAAGGGGACCTCTGGAAACACCATATATTTT. Its translation is CASSIKGTSGNTIYF.

The chain combines TRBV30 with TRBJ1-2; the D is unclear. The CDR3 runs 13 residues. Germline V gives CDR1 GTSNPN, CDR2 SVGIG (reference sequence). The V gene lost 4 bases and the J gene lost 4 bases, with 13 bases spanning the gap. The CDR3 nucleotides read TGTGCCTGGACAGATTACATGGGCTATGGCTACACCTTC. It yields the protein CAWTDYMGYGYTF.

The chain employs TRBV6-5 and TRBJ1-6; 7 bases agree with TRBD1. J was trimmed by 10 bases and V by 8 bases; bases with no gene match: 8. The germline V gene encodes CDR1 MNHEY and CDR2 SVGAGI. CDR3 length: 13 residues. The CDR3 reads CASGDREGSPLHF. CDR3 in DNA: TGTGCCAGCGGAGACAGGGAAGGGTCACCCCTCCACTTT.

V is TRBV28 and J is TRBJ1-2; D may be TRBD1 (5 bases). The CDR3 extends over 10 amino acids. Trimming took off 11 bases at V and 7 bases at J, with 11 bases between the two ends. Germline assignment: CDR1 MDHEN and CDR2 SYDVKM. The CDR3 DNA follows: TGTGCCTGCTTTGGGACTGGCTACACCTTC. It translates to CACFGTGYTF.

The rearrangement uses TRBV7-3 and TRBJ1-5, with a possible D match to TRBD1 (6 bases). Germline CDR1 SGHTA, CDR2 FQGTGA. The CDR3 extends over 13 amino acids. Trimming removed 6 bases from V and 3 bases from J, with 9 bases in between. The CDR3 loop reads CASSWDINQPQHF. The CDR3, as DNA: TGTGCCAGCAGTTGGGACATCAATCAGCCCCAGCATTTT.

This sequence joins TRBV28 and TRBJ1-2; D not certain. V lost 1 base to trimming and J lost 6 bases, with 24 bases between them. The CDR3 spans 18 residues. Germline CDR1 reads MDHEN; CDR2 reads SYDVKM. As DNA, the CDR3 is TGTGCCAGCAGTTTATTTTTGGGGTTTGGTGCCTCGACCAATGGCTACACCTTC. Translating gives CASSLFLGFGASTNGYTF.

The DNA for the CDR3 is TGTGCCATCAGTGATAGAACAGACGAGCAGTACTTC. It encodes CAISDRTDEQYF. The chain combines TRBV10-3 with TRBJ2-7, with no clear D. The germline V gene encodes CDR1 ENHRY and CDR2 SYGVKD. CDR3 size: 12 residues. The V end was cut by 3 bases, the J end by 5 bases, with 8 bases between.

The J gene is TRBJ1-3, the V gene TRBV5-1, with D possibly TRBD1 on 6 matching bases. The CDR3 loop spans 16 amino acids. CDR1 is SGHRS, CDR2 YFSETQ, per germline. Trimming pared 7 bases from V and 0 bases from J, leaving 17 bases between. CDR3 in DNA: TGCGCCAGCTCCGGGGCAGGGGCGCACTCTGGAAACACCATATATTTT. Translated, it gives CASSGAGAHSGNTIYF.